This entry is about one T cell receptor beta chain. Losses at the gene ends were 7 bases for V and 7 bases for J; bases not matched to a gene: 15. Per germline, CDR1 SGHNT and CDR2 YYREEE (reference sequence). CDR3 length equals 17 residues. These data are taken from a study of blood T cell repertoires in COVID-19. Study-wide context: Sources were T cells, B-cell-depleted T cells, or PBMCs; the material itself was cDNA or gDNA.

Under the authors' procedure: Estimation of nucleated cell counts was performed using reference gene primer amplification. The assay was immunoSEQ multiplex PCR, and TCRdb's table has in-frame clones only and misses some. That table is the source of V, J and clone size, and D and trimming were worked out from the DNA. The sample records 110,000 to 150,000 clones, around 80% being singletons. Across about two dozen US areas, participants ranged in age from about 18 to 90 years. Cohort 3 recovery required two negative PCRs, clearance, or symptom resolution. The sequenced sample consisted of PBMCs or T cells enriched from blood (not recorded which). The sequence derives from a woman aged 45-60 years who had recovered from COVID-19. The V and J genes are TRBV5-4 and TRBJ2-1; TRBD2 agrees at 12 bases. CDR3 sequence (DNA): TGTGCCAGCTGGCGTATGGAGACTAGCGGGGGCCTTAATGAGCAGTTCTTC. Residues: CASWRMETSGGLNEQFF. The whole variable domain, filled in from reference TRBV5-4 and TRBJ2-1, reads ETGVTQSPTHLIKTRGQQVTLRCSSQSGHNTVSWYQQALGQGPQFIFQYYREEENGRGNFPPRFSGLQFPNYSSELNVNALELDDSALYLCASWRMETSGGLNEQFFGPGTRLTVL.